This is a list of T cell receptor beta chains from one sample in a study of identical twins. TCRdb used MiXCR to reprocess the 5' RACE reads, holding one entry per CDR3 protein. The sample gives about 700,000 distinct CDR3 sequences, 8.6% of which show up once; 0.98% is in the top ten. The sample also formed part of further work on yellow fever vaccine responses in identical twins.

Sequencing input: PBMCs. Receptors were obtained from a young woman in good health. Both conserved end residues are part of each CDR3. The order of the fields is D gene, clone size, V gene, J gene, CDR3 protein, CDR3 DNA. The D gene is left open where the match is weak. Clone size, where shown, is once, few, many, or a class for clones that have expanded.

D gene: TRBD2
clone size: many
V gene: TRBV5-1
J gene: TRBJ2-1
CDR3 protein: CASSWTSGDYNEQFF
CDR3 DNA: TGCGCCAGCAGCTGGACTAGCGGGGACTACAATGAGCAGTTCTTC

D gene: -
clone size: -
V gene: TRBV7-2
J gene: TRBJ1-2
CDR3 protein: CASSFGGARYGYTF
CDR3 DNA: TGTGCCAGCAGCTTCGGGGGCGCAAGATATGGCTACACCTTC

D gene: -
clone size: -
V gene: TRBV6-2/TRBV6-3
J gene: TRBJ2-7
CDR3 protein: CASSRAAYEQYF
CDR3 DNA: TGTGCCAGCAGCAGGGCAGCCTACGAGCAGTACTTC

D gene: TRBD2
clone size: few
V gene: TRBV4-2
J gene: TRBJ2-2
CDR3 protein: CASSALAGETGELFF
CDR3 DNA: TGTGCCAGCAGCGCACTAGCGGGAGAAACCGGGGAGCTGTTTTTT

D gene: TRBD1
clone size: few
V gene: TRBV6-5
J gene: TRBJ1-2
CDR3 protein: CASSYSDRVESGYTF
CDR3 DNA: TGTGCCAGCAGTTACTCGGACAGGGTTGAGTCCGGCTACACCTTC

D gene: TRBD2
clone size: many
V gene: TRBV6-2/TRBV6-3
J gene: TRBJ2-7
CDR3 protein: CATGGLPHEQYF
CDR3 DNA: TGTGCCACGGGGGGACTTCCCCACGAGCAGTACTTC

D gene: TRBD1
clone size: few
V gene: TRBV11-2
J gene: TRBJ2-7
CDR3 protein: CASSLLYRGLDEQYF
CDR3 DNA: TGTGCCAGCAGCTTACTATACAGGGGGCTGGACGAGCAGTACTTC

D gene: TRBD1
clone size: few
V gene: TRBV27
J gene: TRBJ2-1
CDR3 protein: CASSLRDRVYNEQFF
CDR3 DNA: TGTGCCAGCAGTTTAAGGGACAGGGTCTACAATGAGCAGTTCTTC

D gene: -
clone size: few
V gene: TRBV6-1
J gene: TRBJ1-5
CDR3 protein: CASSDRRGNQPQHF
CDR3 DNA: TGTGCCAGCAGCGACAGGCGAGGTAATCAGCCCCAGCATTTT

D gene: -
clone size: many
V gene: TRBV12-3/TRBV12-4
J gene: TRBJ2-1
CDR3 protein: CASSPRMAGSYNEQFF
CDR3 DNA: TGTGCCAGCAGCCCAAGGATGGCGGGATCCTACAATGAGCAGTTCTTC

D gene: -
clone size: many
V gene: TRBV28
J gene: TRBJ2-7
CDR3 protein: CASSVTQGSTYEQYF
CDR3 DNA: TGTGCCAGCAGTGTTACACAGGGTTCGACCTACGAGCAGTACTTC

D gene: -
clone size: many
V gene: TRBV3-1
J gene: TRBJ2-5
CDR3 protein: CASSLLSQQYF
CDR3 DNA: TGTGCCAGCAGCCTACTCTCCCAACAGTACTTC

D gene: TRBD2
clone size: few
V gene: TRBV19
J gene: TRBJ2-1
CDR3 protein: CASSIGWGSGRVVYNEQFF
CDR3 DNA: TGTGCCAGTAGTATAGGGTGGGGGAGCGGGAGAGTCGTCTACAATGAGCAGTTCTTC

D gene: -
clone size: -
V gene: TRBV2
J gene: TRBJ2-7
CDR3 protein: CASGSAIHEQYF
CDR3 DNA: TGTGCCAGCGGATCCGCGATCCACGAGCAGTACTTC

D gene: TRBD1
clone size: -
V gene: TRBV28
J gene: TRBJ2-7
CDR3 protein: CASSRTGGLYEQYF
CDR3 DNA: TGTGCCAGCAGCCGGACAGGGGGTCTCTACGAGCAGTACTTC

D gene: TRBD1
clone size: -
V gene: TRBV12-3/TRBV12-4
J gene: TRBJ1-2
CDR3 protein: CASSLGTGPYGYTF
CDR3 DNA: TGTGCCAGCAGTTTAGGGACAGGACCCTATGGCTACACCTTC

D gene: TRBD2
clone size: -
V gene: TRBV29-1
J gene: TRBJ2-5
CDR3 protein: CSGTLAGEYQETQYF
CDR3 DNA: TGCAGCGGCACGCTAGCGGGGGAGTATCAAGAGACCCAGTACTTC

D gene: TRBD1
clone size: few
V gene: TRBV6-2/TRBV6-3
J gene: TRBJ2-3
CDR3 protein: CASTGRGTGISDTQYF
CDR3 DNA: TGTGCCAGCACTGGGAGGGGGACAGGGATTTCAGATACGCAGTATTTT

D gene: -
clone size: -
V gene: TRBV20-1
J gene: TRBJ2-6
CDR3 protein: CSASIYSTPTPGTGANVLTF
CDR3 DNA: TGCAGTGCTAGTATCTACTCGACCCCCACCCCCGGCACTGGGGCCAACGTCCTGACTTTC

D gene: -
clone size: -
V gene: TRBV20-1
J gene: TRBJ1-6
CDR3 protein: CSTTASYNSPLHF
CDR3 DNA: TGCAGTACGACAGCTTCCTATAATTCACCCCTCCACTTT

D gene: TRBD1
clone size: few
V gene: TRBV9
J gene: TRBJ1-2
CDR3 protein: CASSVGSGQGTYGYTF
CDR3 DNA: TGTGCCAGCAGCGTAGGGAGTGGACAGGGGACCTATGGCTACACCTTC

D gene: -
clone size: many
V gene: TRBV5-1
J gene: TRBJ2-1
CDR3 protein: CASTVTTASSYNEQFF
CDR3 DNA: TGCGCCAGCACCGTCACTACCGCGAGCTCCTACAATGAGCAGTTCTTC

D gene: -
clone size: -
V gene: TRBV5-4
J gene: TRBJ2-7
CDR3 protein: CASSLRGGPNEQYF
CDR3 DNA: TGTGCCAGCAGCTTGCGAGGGGGGCCGAACGAGCAGTACTTC

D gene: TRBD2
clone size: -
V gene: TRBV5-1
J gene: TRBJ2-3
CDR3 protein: CASSLRGLADSTDTQYF
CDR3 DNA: TGCGCCAGCAGCTTGAGGGGACTAGCGGATAGCACAGATACGCAGTATTTT

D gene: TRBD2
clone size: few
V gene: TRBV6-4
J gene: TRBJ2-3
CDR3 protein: CASSETSGGTDTQYF
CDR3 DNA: TGTGCCAGCAGTGAAACTAGCGGGGGCACAGATACGCAGTATTTT

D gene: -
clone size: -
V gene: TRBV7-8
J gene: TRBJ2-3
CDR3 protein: CASSLGGGDTDTQYF
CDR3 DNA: TGTGCCAGCAGCTTAGGGGGAGGTGACACAGATACGCAGTATTTT

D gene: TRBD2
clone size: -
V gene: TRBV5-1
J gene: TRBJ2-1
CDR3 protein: CASSQGLAGVNEQFF
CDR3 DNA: TGCGCCAGCAGCCAGGGACTAGCGGGGGTCAATGAGCAGTTCTTC

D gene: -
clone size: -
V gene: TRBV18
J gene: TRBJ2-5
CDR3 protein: CASSFQQGTSGTQYF
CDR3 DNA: TGTGCCAGCTCATTTCAGCAGGGGACATCGGGGACCCAGTACTTC

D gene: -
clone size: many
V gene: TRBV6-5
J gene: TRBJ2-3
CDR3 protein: CASSEGNTQYF
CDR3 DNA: TGTGCCAGCAGTGAGGGTAATACGCAGTATTTT

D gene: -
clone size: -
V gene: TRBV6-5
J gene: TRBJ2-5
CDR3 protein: CASSYSKRGETQYF
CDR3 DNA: TGTGCCAGCAGTTACTCGAAGAGGGGAGAGACCCAGTACTTC

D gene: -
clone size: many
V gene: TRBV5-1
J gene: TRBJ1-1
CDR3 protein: CASGGGKNTEAFF
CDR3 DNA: TGCGCCAGCGGTGGGGGAAAGAACACTGAAGCTTTCTTT

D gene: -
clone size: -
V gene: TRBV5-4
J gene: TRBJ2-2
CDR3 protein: CASSSGLGGDTGELFF
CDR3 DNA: TGTGCCAGCAGCTCCGGGCTGGGGGGAGACACCGGGGAGCTGTTTTTT

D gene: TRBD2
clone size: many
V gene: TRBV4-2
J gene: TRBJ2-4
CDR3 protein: CASSLGTSTNIQYF
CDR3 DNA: TGTGCCAGCAGCCTGGGGACTAGTACAAACATTCAGTACTTC

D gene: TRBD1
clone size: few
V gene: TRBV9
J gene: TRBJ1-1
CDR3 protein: CASSVDGQGAEAFF
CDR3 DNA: TGTGCCAGCAGCGTAGACGGACAGGGTGCTGAAGCTTTCTTT

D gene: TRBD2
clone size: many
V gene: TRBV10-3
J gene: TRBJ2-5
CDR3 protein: CAISDLAGNQETQYF
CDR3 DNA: TGTGCCATCAGTGACCTAGCGGGGAACCAAGAGACCCAGTACTTC

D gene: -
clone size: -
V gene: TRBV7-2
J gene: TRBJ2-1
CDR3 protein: CASSLSGGTVYNEQFF
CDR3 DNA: TGTGCCAGCAGCCTCTCTGGCGGGACAGTTTACAATGAGCAGTTCTTC

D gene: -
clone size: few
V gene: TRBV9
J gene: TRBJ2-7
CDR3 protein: CASSVGGRGTYEQYF
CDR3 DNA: TGTGCCAGCAGCGTAGGAGGGCGGGGCACCTACGAGCAGTACTTC

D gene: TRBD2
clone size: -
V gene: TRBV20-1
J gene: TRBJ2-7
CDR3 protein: CSAATSGRNEQYF
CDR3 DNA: TGCAGTGCCGCGACTAGCGGGAGGAACGAGCAGTACTTC

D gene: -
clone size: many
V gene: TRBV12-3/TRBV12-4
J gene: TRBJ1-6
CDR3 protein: CASSAPGSASSPLHF
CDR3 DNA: TGTGCCAGCAGCGCTCCGGGATCGGCTTCGTCACCCCTCCACTTT

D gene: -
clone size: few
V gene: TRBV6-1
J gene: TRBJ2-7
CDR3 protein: CASSQQGLHEQYF
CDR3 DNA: TGTGCCAGCAGTCAACAGGGCCTCCACGAGCAGTACTTC

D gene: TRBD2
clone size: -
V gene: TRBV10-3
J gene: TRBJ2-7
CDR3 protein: CAISELTSGRAYEQYF
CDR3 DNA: TGTGCCATCAGTGAGTTGACTAGCGGGAGGGCCTACGAGCAGTACTTC

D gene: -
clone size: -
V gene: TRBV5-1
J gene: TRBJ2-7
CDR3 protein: CASSPPGPAHEQYF
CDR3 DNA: TGCGCCAGCAGCCCACCGGGACCGGCCCACGAGCAGTACTTC

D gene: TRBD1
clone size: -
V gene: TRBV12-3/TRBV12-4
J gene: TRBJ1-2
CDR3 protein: CASRTGTGSLYGYTF
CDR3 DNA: TGTGCCAGCAGAACCGGGACAGGGAGTCTCTATGGCTACACCTTC

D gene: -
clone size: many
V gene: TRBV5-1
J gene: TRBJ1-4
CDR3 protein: CASSLRSTGEKLFF
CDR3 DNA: TGCGCCAGCAGCCTGAGATCTACCGGTGAAAAACTGTTTTTT

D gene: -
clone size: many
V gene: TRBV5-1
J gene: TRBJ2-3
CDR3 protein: CASSLDRAGTDTQYF
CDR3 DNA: TGCGCCAGCAGCTTGGACAGGGCAGGGACAGATACGCAGTATTTT

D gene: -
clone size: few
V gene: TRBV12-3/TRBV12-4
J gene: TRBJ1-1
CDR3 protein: CASRQQMNTEAFF
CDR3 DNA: TGTGCCAGCAGACAACAGATGAACACTGAAGCTTTCTTT

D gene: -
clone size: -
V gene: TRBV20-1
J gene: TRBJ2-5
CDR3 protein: CSARDLKDQAWGVQETQYF
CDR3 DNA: TGCAGTGCTAGAGATCTAAAAGATCAGGCTTGGGGAGTCCAAGAGACCCAGTACTTC